The 5 T cell receptor beta chains in this list originate from one sample, sequenced in a study of blood T cell repertoires in COVID-19 (dated by TCRdb to 2019 to 2021). Receptor amplification or capture employed the immunoSEQ multiplex PCR assay. TCRdb re-hosts the immuneACCESS table, in-frame sequences only. Its copies lack some clones; in the studies checked, an unresolved V gene accounts for under half of them, and the cause for the rest is not known. Across this sample there are roughly 230,000 clones, with approximately 84% seen only once. The top ten hold roughly 3.1% of the sample. The sequenced sample was PBMCs or T cells enriched from blood (not recorded which). These receptors all come from a man in his fifties who had recovered from COVID-19.

This clone was observed a few times. This chain links TRBV7-8 with TRBJ2-2, with 12 bases identical to TRBD2. V gave up 3 bases and J gave up 7 bases; unmatched junction bases: 6. CDR1 and CDR2 from the germline V gene are SGHVS and FQNEAQ. The CDR3 runs to 16 residues. Here the CDR3 DNA reads TGTGCCAGCAGCTTGGGGACTAGCGGGTTAGGCGGGGAGCTGTTTTTT. This gives the protein CASSLGTSGLGGELFF.

The J gene is TRBJ1-2, the V gene TRBV28; D not resolved. Looked up from germline, CDR1 is MDHEN and CDR2 is SYDVKM. This CDR3 has 12 amino acids. V lost 7 bases and J 6 bases, leaving 12 bases between the germline ends. The CDR3 protein is CASIRGRDGYTF. In DNA form, the CDR3 reads TGTGCCAGCATCAGAGGGAGGGATGGCTACACCTTC.

This clone was detected a few times. V and J are TRBV5-4 and TRBJ2-3, with TRBD1 as a possible D gene (6 bases). The V and J ends lost 0 bases and 4 bases respectively, with 15 bases between them. The CDR3 spans 16 residues. Looked up from germline, CDR1 is SGHNT and CDR2 is YYREEE (reference sequence). The CDR3 is CASSLGGGVGADTQYF. In DNA, the CDR3 is TGTGCCAGCAGCTTGGGAGGGGGAGTCGGAGCAGATACGCAGTATTTT.

V usage is TRBV5-5 and J usage is TRBJ2-7; D unclear. V dropped 0 bases and J dropped 0 bases, with 13 bases sitting between them. This CDR3 contains 16 residues. The germline V gene has CDR1 SGHKS and CDR2 YYEKEE (reference sequence). CDR3 nucleotide sequence: TGTGCCAGCAGCTTGGGTCCTGTTGGCAGCTCCTACGAGCAGTACTTC. Amino acids: CASSLGPVGSSYEQYF.

The J gene is TRBJ1-5, the V gene TRBV12-3 or TRBV12-4; D is unclear. The CDR3 has 13 residues. Trimming left V 3 bases short and J 7 bases short, with 10 bases between. CDR3 amino acids: CASSFEGSQPQHF. Written as DNA, the CDR3 is TGTGCCAGCAGTTTTGAGGGATCCCAGCCCCAGCATTTT.